These 10 T cell receptor beta chains were sequenced from one sample in a study of blood T cell repertoires in COVID-19. TCRdb keeps only in-frame clones here, not all; method: immunoSEQ multiplex PCR. Altogether about 190,000 clones are present, roughly 90% being singletons, with the ten largest covering roughly 0.56%. Sequenced input: peripheral blood. All receptors derive from a man in his forties or fifties with acute or convalescent COVID-19.

This sequence joins TRBV10-3 and TRBJ1-1; tentative D call: TRBD1 (6 bases). V shed 6 bases and J shed 3 bases, with 11 bases lying between them. The CDR3 has 13 residues. Germline V gene sequence: CDR1 ENHRY, CDR2 SYGVKD. The chain's CDR3 is CAIRDSRDTEAFF. As DNA, the CDR3 is TGTGCCATCAGGGACAGCCGGGACACTGAAGCTTTCTTT.

The V call is TRBV14, the J call TRBJ2-5; unclear D gene. V shed 1 base and J shed 5 bases, with 8 bases lying between them. In germline, CDR1 is SGHDN, CDR2 FVKESK. CDR3 length equals 13 residues. CDR3 sequence reads: CASSQAGGETQYF. Written as DNA, the CDR3 is TGTGCCAGCAGCCAAGCGGGTGGGGAGACCCAGTACTTC.

This clone has only a few counts. The chain employs TRBV27 and TRBJ1-2; 9 bases map to TRBD1. The germline gives CDR1 MNHEY, CDR2 SMNVEV (reference sequence). CDR3 length: 18 amino acids. V dropped 6 bases and J dropped 3; count of bases not matched to a gene: 17. CDR3 region: CASRVAGTGSSLDYGYTF. The CDR3 DNA follows: TGTGCCAGCAGAGTAGCCGGGACAGGGAGTTCTTTAGACTATGGCTACACCTTC.

This clone showed up just a few times. The V call is TRBV7-3, the J call TRBJ1-3; no reliable D call. Between the trimmed V and J ends, which lost 5 bases and 3 bases, there was a span of 17 bases. This CDR3 spans 16 amino acids. Germline-derived CDR1 and CDR2 are SGHTA and FQGTGA. The CDR3 reads CASSTVPGRVGNTIYF. The CDR3 coding sequence is TGTGCCAGCAGCACCGTCCCGGGAAGGGTTGGAAACACCATATATTTT.

This clone was detected a few times. This chain joins TRBV4-1 and TRBJ2-5; D is unresolved. The germline gives CDR1 MGHRA, CDR2 YSYEKL. Trimming removed 1 base at V and 1 base at J, with 7 bases between. The CDR3 spans 14 residues. The CDR3 protein is CASSQALAQETQYF. CDR3 DNA: TGCGCCAGCAGCCAAGCCTTGGCCCAAGAGACCCAGTACTTC.

V is TRBV9 and J is TRBJ2-3, with TRBD2 matching over 12 bases. Germline loops: CDR1 SGDLS, CDR2 YYNGEE. V dropped 4 bases and J dropped 4; count of bases not matched to a gene: 1. The CDR3 loop spans 14 amino acids. The CDR3 coding sequence is TGTGCCAGCAGCCTAGCGGGGGGGGCAGATACGCAGTATTTT. This translates into CASSLAGGADTQYF.

The chain combines TRBV30 with TRBJ2-1; 12 nucleotides match TRBD2. The length of the CDR3 is 16 residues. The junction had 9 bases not matched to a gene; V was cut back by 3 bases and J by 6 bases. Per the germline V gene, CDR1 is GTSNPN and CDR2 is SVGIG (reference sequence). This CDR3 reads CAWSGATSGSINEQFF. DNA of the CDR3: TGTGCCTGGAGCGGAGCGACTAGCGGGAGTATCAATGAGCAGTTCTTC.

This clone was counted a few times. CDR3 DNA: TGTGCCAGCAGTGAGGCTCCGGGACAGGGTTTGCCCCAGCATTTT. This sequence encodes CASSEAPGQGLPQHF. The chain uses TRBV2 and TRBJ1-5, with 9 positions matching TRBD1. V dropped 3 bases and J dropped 9; count of bases not matched to a gene: 9. CDR3 length: 15 amino acids. Looked up from germline, CDR1 is SNHLY and CDR2 is FYNNEI.

This chain uses TRBV12-1 with TRBJ2-1; TRBD2 is the table's D call and was not checked against the DNA. TRBV12-1 has pseudogene status. This CDR3 spans 15 amino acids. The DNA for the CDR3 is TGTGCCAGCAGCTCACCGGGACTAGCCACCCATGAGCAGTTCTTC. Translated: CASSSPGLATHEQFF.

This clone was observed a few times. The chain links TRBV6-5 to TRBJ2-7, with D possibly being TRBD1 (6 bases). The V gene's germline CDR1 is MNHEY and CDR2 SVGAGI. The CDR3 contains 13 residues. Trimming removed 9 bases at V and 3 bases at J, with 15 bases between. The CDR3 is CARGGPLYYEQYV. DNA for the CDR3: TGTGCCAGAGGGGGACCCCTATACTACGAGCAGTACGTC.